One and the same sample provided the 14 T cell receptor beta chains below, sequenced in a study of T cells in Graves' hyperthyroidism and ophthalmopathy. RNA transcripts yielded amplified TCR beta CDR3 regions. When the TCR CDR3 underwent first-round RT-PCR, the HTBI primer set was used. One entry per CDR3 protein, called by TCRdb with MiXCR from the multiplex PCR reads. This table has under 400,000 distinct CDR3 sequences, around 14% appearing once. The sample consisted of blood. These receptors originate from a woman in her fifties or sixties with Graves' hyperthyroidism.

This clonotype was observed many times. The chain employs TRBV24-1 and TRBJ1-1, with 9 bases aligning to TRBD1. The ends lost 0 bases at V and 10 bases at J; junction bases unmatched: 5. Germline V gives CDR1 KGHDR, CDR2 SFDVKD. The CDR3 covers 14 residues. CDR3 DNA sequence: TGTGCCACCAGTGATTTGTATATGGACAGGGGAGCTTTCTTT. Translated: CATSDLYMDRGAFF.

V and J are TRBV15 and TRBJ1-1; 9 bases are a match to TRBD1. Germline CDR1 reads LNHNV; CDR2 reads YYDKDF (reference sequence). Trimming took 3 bases from V and 4 from J; bases not matched to a gene: 3. The CDR3 extends over 14 amino acids. CDR3 sequence (DNA): TGTGCCACCAGCAGGGACAGGGGAATCACTGAAGCTTTCTTT. As protein: CATSRDRGITEAFF.

Ten or more counts support this clonotype. J is TRBJ2-1 and V is TRBV19, with 12 bases lining up with TRBD2. The CDR3 is 16 residues long. Germline CDR1 LNHDA, CDR2 SQIVND (reference sequence). Losses at the gene ends were 3 bases for V and 7 bases for J; bases not matched to a gene: 7. The CDR3, as DNA: TGTGCCAGTAGTATGAGGCTAGCGGGAGGGCCGAATGAGCAGTTCTTC. Translating gives CASSMRLAGGPNEQFF.

This clonotype was counted at least ten times. The chain couples TRBV5-1 to TRBJ2-1; D gene ambiguous. Between the trimmed V and J ends, which lost 2 bases and 3 bases, there was a span of 12 bases. This CDR3 spans 15 amino acids. Germline CDR1 SGHRS, CDR2 YFSETQ. CDR3 sequence: CASSLRRQLYNEQFF. CDR3 coding DNA: TGCGCCAGCAGCTTAAGACGGCAACTCTACAATGAGCAGTTCTTC.

V usage is TRBV9 and J usage is TRBJ1-2, with TRBD1 matching over 7 bases. CDR1 and CDR2 (germline): SGDLS, YYNGEE. This CDR3 comprises 16 residues. V shed 3 bases, J shed 2 bases, and the junction held 10 bases outside the gene matches. The CDR3 is CASSDTRTGLNYGYTF. DNA of the CDR3: TGTGCCAGCAGCGATACCCGGACAGGCTTGAACTATGGCTACACCTTC. The full variable domain, completed using reference TRBV9 and TRBJ1-2, is DSGVTQTPKHLITATGQRVTLRCSPRSGDLSVYWYQQSLDQGLQFLIQYYNGEERAKGNILERFSAQQFPDLHSELNLSSLELGDSALYFCASSDTRTGLNYGYTFGSGTRLTVV.

This clonotype was recorded many times. The chain recombines TRBV11-3 with TRBJ1-1; D remains unclear. The V end lost 8 bases, the J end lost 3 bases, and 10 bases lay between the germline ends. Germline lookup yields CDR1 SGHNT and CDR2 YENEEA. The CDR3 runs 12 residues. The chain's CDR3 is CASLGFDTEAFF. DNA of the CDR3: TGTGCCAGCCTGGGGTTCGACACTGAAGCTTTCTTT.

There are many counts of this clonotype. This chain uses TRBV20-1 with TRBJ1-1; perhaps TRBD1 as D (5 bases). The V gene lost 1 base and the J gene lost 1 base, with 10 bases spanning the gap. Germline lookup yields CDR1 DFQATT and CDR2 SNEGSKA (reference sequence). The CDR3 length is 14 residues. Here the CDR3 DNA reads TGCAGTGCTAGAGCAGTTACAGGGAACACTGAAGCTTTCTTT. Amino acid sequence: CSARAVTGNTEAFF.

This clonotype has a handful of counts. This rearrangement joins TRBV5-4 to TRBJ2-5; the D gene is possibly TRBD1 (6 bases). This CDR3 has 14 amino acids. From germline, CDR1 is SGHNT and CDR2 YYREEE (reference sequence). With 4 bases removed from V and 2 bases from J, the gap between germline ends came to 12 bases. The CDR3 region has the DNA TGTGCCAGCAGCGCGACAGGAGATCAAGAGACCCAGTACTTC. Protein: CASSATGDQETQYF.

This clonotype showed up many times. The CDR3 DNA sequence: TGTGCCAGCAGACCCGGGACACTCACTACTAGGAGAGAGACCCAGTACTTC. Protein sequence: CASRPGTLTTRRETQYF. V usage is TRBV6-1 and J usage is TRBJ2-5, with D tentatively TRBD1 (6 bases). Germline V CDR1 and CDR2: MNHNS, SASEGT. The V and J ends lost 6 bases and 4 bases respectively, with 24 bases between them. The CDR3 totals 17 residues.

The sample holds many counts of this clonotype. The V gene is TRBV2, the J gene TRBJ2-1; D remains ambiguous. Looked up from germline, CDR1 is SNHLY and CDR2 is FYNNEI. The CDR3 spans 14 residues. Deletions cut 2 bases from V and 8 bases from J, with 13 bases between. The CDR3 here is CASSELVERDEQFF. The DNA of the CDR3 is TGTGCCAGCAGTGAATTGGTGGAACGCGATGAGCAGTTCTTC.

This clonotype was seen repeatedly, ten times or more. The chain is built from TRBV20-1 and TRBJ1-1; TRBD1 matches 10 bases. The germline CDR1 and CDR2 sequences are DFQATT and SNEGSKA (reference sequence). With V trimmed by 0 bases and J by 4 bases, 5 bases remained unmatched. The CDR3 contains 15 residues. CDR3 nucleotide sequence: TGCAGTGCTAGAGATTCCGGGACAGGGGTCACTGAAGCTTTCTTT. Translation: CSARDSGTGVTEAFF.

In its sample, this clonotype was seen a few times. The chain is built from TRBV19 and TRBJ1-5; D unresolved. Germline V gene data show CDR1 as LNHDA and CDR2 as SQIVND (reference sequence). CDR3 size: 13 residues. V lost 4 bases to trimming and J lost 3 bases, with 7 bases between them. This CDR3 is CASSTSPNQPQHF. DNA of the CDR3: TGTGCCAGTAGTACTAGTCCCAATCAGCCCCAGCATTTT.

This clonotype has at least ten counts. This sequence joins TRBV7-9 and TRBJ2-1; 10 positions agree with TRBD2. CDR3 length: 21 residues. Trimming removed 4 bases from V and 0 bases from J; junction bases left unmatched: 18. CDR1 and CDR2 (germline): SEHNR, FQNEAQ (reference sequence). The CDR3 nucleotides read TGTGCCAGCAGCTCGCGGGGCTGGCTAGCGGGAGCGTCGAGCTCCTACAATGAGCAGTTCTTC. Its translation is CASSSRGWLAGASSSYNEQFF.

This clonotype occurred many times. The rearrangement joins TRBV6-1 to TRBJ1-3; 9 bases match TRBD1. With 6 bases clipped from V and 4 bases from J, the junction kept 7 bases outside the gene matches. Per germline, CDR1 MNHNS and CDR2 SASEGT. The CDR3 runs 15 residues. CDR3 in amino acids: CASRRTGDIGNTIYF. The CDR3 DNA is TGTGCCAGCAGGCGGACAGGGGACATCGGAAACACCATATATTTT.